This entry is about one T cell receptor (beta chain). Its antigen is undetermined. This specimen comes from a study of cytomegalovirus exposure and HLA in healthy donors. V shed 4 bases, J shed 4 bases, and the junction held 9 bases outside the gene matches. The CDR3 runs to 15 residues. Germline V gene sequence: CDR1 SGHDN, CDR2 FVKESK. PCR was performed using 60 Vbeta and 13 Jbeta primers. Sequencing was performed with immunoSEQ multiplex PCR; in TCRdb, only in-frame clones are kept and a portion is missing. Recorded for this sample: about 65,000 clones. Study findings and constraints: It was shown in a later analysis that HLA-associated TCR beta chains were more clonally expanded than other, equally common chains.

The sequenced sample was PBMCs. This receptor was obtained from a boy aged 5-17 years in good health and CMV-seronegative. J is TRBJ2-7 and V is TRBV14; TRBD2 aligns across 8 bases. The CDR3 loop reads CASSPLGPGGYEQYF. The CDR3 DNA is TGTGCCAGCAGCCCCTTAGGTCCGGGAGGGTACGAGCAGTACTTC.